This TCR beta chain was captured in a study of technical replicates of blood from several donors. Generated by immunoSEQ multiplex PCR, the TCRdb table keeps only in-frame clones and is missing some. The sample records 72,000 or so clones, 92% being singletons. Looked up from germline, CDR1 is MNHEY and CDR2 is SVGAGI. The V gene lost 2 bases and the J gene lost 0 bases, with 10 bases spanning the gap. There are 15 residues in the CDR3. Sequenced: T cells isolated from PBMCs. This TCR was sampled from a human donor in good health. This chain joins TRBV6-5 and TRBJ1-1, with D possibly TRBD1 on 6 matching bases. This CDR3 reads CASSYRGQLNTEAFF. The DNA for the CDR3 is TGTGCCAGCAGTTACCGAGGACAGCTGAACACTGAAGCTTTCTTT.